There are a few counts of the clone carrying this T cell receptor beta chain. Its antigen is still unknown. Germline values: CDR1 LGHDT, CDR2 YNNKEL (reference sequence). V was cut by 4 bases and J by 9 bases, with 12 bases left in between. The CDR3 extends over 13 amino acids. The data stem from a study of blood T cells in healthy people across ages. Study-level results: Researchers report that TCR beta diversity correlated strongly with naive T cell percentage. The study found more naive CD4+ cells and higher diversity in long-lived than aged donors.

The authors ran a second PCR of roughly 6 to 12 cycles using a sample-barcoded 5' primer and a J-beta primer mix. Tagging of each cDNA molecule was performed by a template-switch adaptor with 12 random nucleotides. TCRdb itself ran the 5' RACE reads through MiXCR, one entry per CDR3 protein. The data contain about 1.7 million distinct CDR3 sequences, 28% of them seen just once; the ten biggest clones take up roughly 8%. The material sequenced was blood. The chain employs TRBV3-1 and TRBJ1-4; D is ambiguous. This sequence was found in a woman aged 25 to 39 in good health. CDR3 sequence reads: CASSPKLEQKLFF. CDR3 coding DNA: TGTGCCAGCAGCCCGAAATTGGAGCAAAAACTGTTTTTT. The entire variable domain, with the rest obtained from reference TRBV3-1 and TRBJ1-4, is as follows: DTAVSQTPKYLVTQMGNDKSIKCEQNLGHDTMYWYKQDSKKFLKIMFSYNNKELIINETVPNRFSPKSPDKAHLNLHINSLELGDSAVYFCASSPKLEQKLFFGSGTQLSVL.